The 13 T cell receptor beta chains reported below all come from one sample, sequenced in a study of cytomegalovirus exposure and HLA in healthy donors. 13 Jbeta primers and 60 Vbeta primers were used for the PCR. Libraries were prepared by immunoSEQ multiplex PCR; TCRdb keeps only in-frame clonotypes and omits some of them. Among more than 150,000 clones listed, approximately 81% were seen once. Sequenced sample: PBMCs. These receptor sequences come from a man in his forties or fifties in good health and CMV-seropositive.

The rearrangement uses TRBV28 and TRBJ2-4; TRBD2 matches 7 bases. Germline V lookup: CDR1 MDHEN, CDR2 SYDVKM. The CDR3 is made up of 12 amino acids. V lost 11 bases and J lost 8; bases outside the gene matches: 9. CDR3 coding DNA: TGTGCCGCGGGGGACCACACACACATTCAGTACTTC. It is translated as CAAGDHTHIQYF.

The chain combines TRBV2 with TRBJ2-7; 9 bases align to TRBD1. This CDR3 has 15 amino acids. The J segment lost 0 bases and the V segment lost 6 bases, leaving 6 bases of the junction unmatched. The germline V gene has CDR1 SNHLY and CDR2 FYNNEI. The CDR3 reads CASRPDRGSSYEQYF. The CDR3 coding sequence is TGTGCCAGCAGGCCTGACAGGGGGTCCTCCTACGAGCAGTACTTC. Filled out from reference TRBV2 and TRBJ2-7, the complete variable domain reads EPEVTQTPSHQVTQMGQEVILRCVPISNHLYFYWYRQILGQKVEFLVSFYNNEISEKSEIFDDQFSVERPDGSNFTLKIRSTKLEDSAMYFCASRPDRGSSYEQYFGPGTRLTVT.

This chain links TRBV20-1 with TRBJ2-3, with unresolved D. This CDR3 comprises 10 residues. CDR1 DFQATT and CDR2 SNEGSKA come from the germline V gene (reference sequence). V was clipped by 5 bases and J by 5 bases, with 5 bases between them. For the CDR3, the DNA is TGCAGTGCTTCTATAGATACGCAGTATTTT. Residues: CSASIDTQYF.

This rearrangement joins TRBV27 to TRBJ2-7; TRBD1 aligns across 10 bases. V lost 3 bases to trimming and J lost 3 bases; unmatched junction nucleotides: 5. CDR3 length: 15 residues. The germline V gene encodes CDR1 MNHEY and CDR2 SMNVEV (reference sequence). The CDR3 region has the DNA TGTGCCAGCAGTTTCGTTAGGACAGGGGGCTACGAGCAGTACTTC. Amino acids: CASSFVRTGGYEQYF.

The V call is TRBV9, the J call TRBJ2-1; TRBD2 aligns across 8 bases. The CDR3 has 15 residues. The germline CDR1 and CDR2 sequences are SGDLS and YYNGEE. Trimming cost V 3 bases and J 9 bases; bases outside gene matches: 11. The CDR3 reads CASSATIAGIGEQFF. CDR3 DNA sequence: TGTGCCAGCAGCGCCACTATAGCGGGAATTGGTGAGCAGTTCTTC.

Only a few counts were recorded for this clone. The gene calls are TRBV10-3 and TRBJ2-1, with D possibly TRBD1 on 6 matching bases. There are 12 residues in the CDR3. The germline V gene encodes CDR1 ENHRY and CDR2 SYGVKD. With 4 bases removed from V and 8 bases from J, the gap between germline ends came to 9 bases. CDR3: CAISGQVDEQFF. The CDR3 DNA reads as TGTGCCATCAGTGGACAGGTAGATGAGCAGTTCTTC.

Only a few counts were recorded for this clone. The chain combines TRBV5-4 with TRBJ2-7, with 10 bases that match TRBD1. The CDR3 totals 15 residues. In germline, CDR1 is SGHNT, CDR2 YYREEE (reference sequence). Trimming cost V 0 bases and J 6 bases; bases outside gene matches: 6. In nucleotides, the CDR3 is TGTGCCAGCAGCTTGGGACAGGGGGCGCTTATCGAGCAGTACTTC. Its protein product is CASSLGQGALIEQYF. Full variable domain (remainder filled in from reference TRBV5-4 and TRBJ2-7): ETGVTQSPTHLIKTRGQQVTLRCSSQSGHNTVSWYQQALGQGPQFIFQYYREEENGRGNFPPRFSGLQFPNYSSELNVNALELDDSALYLCASSLGQGALIEQYFGPGTRLTVT.

J is TRBJ1-3 and V is TRBV28; TRBD1 might be the D (6 bases). The CDR3 has 16 residues. The germline V gene encodes CDR1 MDHEN and CDR2 SYDVKM. The V and J ends lost 4 bases and 0 bases respectively, with 13 bases between them. The CDR3 loop reads CASSSPGHSSGNTIYF. CDR3 bases: TGTGCCAGCAGTTCGCCGGGACATAGCTCTGGAAACACCATATATTTT.

Here the CDR3 DNA reads TGCGCCAGCAGGGGAGCCGGGACTTATAACTCCTACGAGCAGTACTTC. Its translation is CASRGAGTYNSYEQYF. The chain has TRBV10-2 and TRBJ2-7; D is perhaps TRBD2 (6 bases). Trimming took off 6 bases at V and 0 bases at J, with 18 bases between the two ends. Germline-derived CDR1 and CDR2 are WSHSY and SAAADI. This CDR3 has 16 residues.

The V gene is TRBV7-6, the J gene TRBJ2-7, with D perhaps matching TRBD2 (6 bases). The germline gives CDR1 SGHVS, CDR2 FNYEAQ. The CDR3 sequence is 15 residues long. V lost 1 base to trimming and J lost 3 bases, with 13 bases between them. CDR3 coding DNA: TGTGCCAGCAGCTTAGATGGAGGGGAAGGCTACGAGCAGTACTTC. Protein sequence: CASSLDGGEGYEQYF.

The V call is TRBV19, the J call TRBJ2-6; D is unresolved. This CDR3 is built from 16 residues. Germline CDR1 reads LNHDA; CDR2 reads SQIVND (reference sequence). The ends were cut back, 10 bases at V and 0 bases at J, with 16 bases in the middle. CDR3 in amino acids: CANSRHSSSGANVLTF. CDR3 DNA sequence: TGTGCCAATAGCCGTCACTCAAGCTCTGGGGCCAACGTCCTGACTTTC.

This chain links TRBV30 with TRBJ1-1; tentatively, D is TRBD1 (5 bases). Germline V gene data show CDR1 as GTSNPN and CDR2 as SVGIG (reference sequence). The V end lost 5 bases, the J end lost 1 base, and 11 bases lay between the germline ends. CDR3 length: 13 amino acids. The CDR3 nucleotides are TGTGCCTGGCGGACATTCCGGAACACTGAAGCTTTCTTT. This gives the protein CAWRTFRNTEAFF.

The chain recombines TRBV19 with TRBJ2-1; 7 bases are shared with TRBD2. CDR1 is LNHDA and CDR2 is SQIVND in the germline V gene (reference sequence). The CDR3 extends over 16 amino acids. V was clipped by 5 bases and J by 5 bases; unmatched bases: 12. CDR3 in amino acids: CASSALKGSGNNEQFF. In nucleotides, the CDR3 is TGTGCCAGTAGTGCCCTTAAGGGGAGCGGGAACAATGAGCAGTTCTTC.